The 15 T cell receptor beta chains below come from one sample, sequenced in a study of PD-1 blockade in classical Hodgkin lymphoma. Each patient relapsed following autologous stem cell transplantation, and prior brentuximab vedotin exposure differed. Some clones are missing from TCRdb's copy, which holds only in-frame ones; the method was immunoSEQ multiplex PCR. The sample yields nearly 25,000 clones, 69% seen once. This specimen consisted of peripheral blood mononuclear cells (PBMCs), obtained at baseline. These receptors all come from a human donor with classical Hodgkin lymphoma.

This rearrangement joins TRBV10-3 to TRBJ1-5; D remains unclear. The CDR3 contains 15 residues. The germline V gene encodes CDR1 ENHRY and CDR2 SYGVKD. Trimming shortened V by 4 bases and J by 0 bases, and 10 bases separated the two germline ends. Here the CDR3 DNA reads TGTGCCATCAGTGGGGAGGGAACTAGCAATCAGCCCCAGCATTTT. It codes for CAISGEGTSNQPQHF.

The chain links TRBV19 to TRBJ2-2; TRBD1 matches 7 bases. Trimming took 4 bases from V and 4 from J; bases not matched to a gene: 6. Germline CDR1 LNHDA, CDR2 SQIVND (reference sequence). The CDR3 covers 15 residues. CDR3: CASSKRQGPTGELFF. The CDR3 DNA reads as TGTGCCAGTAGTAAAAGACAGGGACCCACCGGGGAGCTGTTTTTT.

This clone qualifies as medium-sized (0.01 to 0.1%). CDR3 sequence: CASSSDRRIYEQYF. The CDR3 DNA reads as TGTGCCAGCAGCTCAGATCGGAGGATCTACGAGCAGTACTTC. The J gene is TRBJ2-7, the V gene TRBV5-6; a weak D match, TRBD2 (5 bases). The CDR3 loop spans 14 amino acids. Germline CDR1 is SGHDT and CDR2 is YYEEEE. Between the trimmed V and J ends, which lost 3 bases and 3 bases, there was a span of 13 bases. Full variable domain (outside the CDR3, taken from reference TRBV5-6 and TRBJ2-7): DAGVTQSPTHLIKTRGQQVTLRCSPKSGHDTVSWYQQALGQGPQFIFQYYEEEERQRGNFPDRFSGHQFPNYSSELNVNALLLGDSALYLCASSSDRRIYEQYFGPGTRLTVT.

The V call is TRBV27, the J call TRBJ2-2; possibly TRBD2 for D (5 bases). This CDR3 contains 16 residues. V was trimmed by 3 bases and J by 6 bases, leaving 17 bases between them. Germline V gene lookup returns CDR1 MNHEY and CDR2 SMNVEV (reference sequence). This CDR3 reads CASSFLLPIGAGELFF. For the CDR3, the DNA is TGTGCCAGCAGTTTCTTACTCCCGATCGGGGCCGGGGAGCTGTTTTTT.

The chain has TRBV11-2 and TRBJ2-1, with 8 bases identical to TRBD2. V lost 0 bases, J lost 7 bases, and 8 bases stayed unmatched. This CDR3 region has 16 residues. Germline-derived CDR1 and CDR2 are SGHAT and FQNNGV. CDR3 loop: CASSLDGVAGYNEQFF. The CDR3 region has the DNA TGTGCCAGCAGCTTAGATGGGGTAGCGGGGTATAATGAGCAGTTCTTC.

The V and J genes are TRBV4-1 and TRBJ2-7; D is perhaps TRBD1 or TRBD2 (5 bases each). This CDR3 spans 15 amino acids. Germline V gene data show CDR1 as MGHRA and CDR2 as YSYEKL. V gave up 1 base and J gave up 4 bases, with 14 bases separating them. Written as DNA, the CDR3 is TGCGCCAGCAGCCAAGTCTCAGGGAGCCGGTACGAGCAGTACTTC. Its protein is CASSQVSGSRYEQYF.

V is TRBV6-6 and J is TRBJ1-2; D is unresolved. Germline CDR1 is MNHNY and CDR2 is SVGAGI (reference sequence). CDR3 length: 11 amino acids. V lost 4 bases and J 2 bases, leaving 2 bases between the germline ends. CDR3 sequence (DNA): TGTGCCAGCAGTTCGAACTATGGCTACACCTTC. As protein: CASSSNYGYTF.

The rearrangement links TRBV6-1 to TRBJ1-5; D is possibly TRBD1 (5 bases). The V gene lost 7 bases and the J gene lost 7 bases, with 20 bases spanning the gap. Germline V gene sequence: CDR1 MNHNS, CDR2 SASEGT. CDR3 length: 15 amino acids. CDR3 coding DNA: TGTGCCAGCATTTCGGGGACCGCACAATCACAGCCCCAGCATTTT. Its protein product is CASISGTAQSQPQHF.

With respect to this clone: The junction shows a germline mismatch at one end, possibly a read error. The V and J genes are TRBV7-7 and TRBJ2-5; D is unclear. CDR1 and CDR2 from the germline V gene are SSHAT and FNYEAQ (reference sequence). The CDR3 is made up of 15 amino acids. Written as DNA, the CDR3 is TGTGCTAGCAGCTTAGCTGGGCATATCCAAGAGACCCAGTACTTC. Translation: CASSLAGHIQETQYF.

The genes are TRBV7-9 and TRBJ1-1, with 7 bases lining up with TRBD1. Trimming at V came to 4 bases and at J to 2 bases, leaving 4 bases not matched to a gene. This CDR3 is built from 14 residues. Germline values: CDR1 SEHNR, CDR2 FQNEAQ (reference sequence). The CDR3 reads CASSSGTANTEAFF. The DNA for the CDR3 is TGTGCCAGCAGCTCGGGGACAGCCAACACTGAAGCTTTCTTT. Based on the CDR3 plus reference TRBV7-9 and TRBJ1-1, the full variable domain is DTGVSQNPRHKITKRGQNVTFRCDPISEHNRLYWYRQTLGQGPEFLTYFQNEAQLEKSRLLSDRFSAERPKGSFSTLEIQRTEQGDSAMYLCASSSGTANTEAFFGQGTRLTVV.

The gene calls are TRBV4-1 and TRBJ1-1, with 8 bases lining up with TRBD1. The V gene end was trimmed by 0 bases and the J gene end by 1 base; junction bases not matched to a gene: 13. The CDR3 is made up of 19 amino acids. The V gene's germline CDR1 is MGHRA and CDR2 YSYEKL. This CDR3 is CASSQDFRRTGSPNTEAFF. In nucleotides, the CDR3 is TGCGCCAGCAGCCAAGATTTCCGGAGGACAGGGAGTCCGAACACTGAAGCTTTCTTT.

V is TRBV10-3 and J is TRBJ2-7, with D unclear. V was shortened by 4 bases and J by 3 bases, with 10 bases between the two germline ends. Germline assignment: CDR1 ENHRY and CDR2 SYGVKD. The CDR3 contains 13 residues. The CDR3 sequence is CAISAGTIYEQYF. CDR3 coding DNA: TGTGCCATCAGTGCCGGAACTATCTACGAGCAGTACTTC.

This rearrangement joins TRBV4-1 to TRBJ2-1; 9 bases are shared with TRBD2. Germline V gene sequence: CDR1 MGHRA, CDR2 YSYEKL. The CDR3 is 15 amino acids. The ends lost 1 base at V and 2 bases at J; junction bases unmatched: 0. CDR3 DNA sequence: TGCGCCAGCAGCCAAGGACTAGCGGCCTACAATGAGCAGTTCTTC. Translation gives CASSQGLAAYNEQFF.

The V call is TRBV5-1, the J call TRBJ2-2; 10 bases fit TRBD1. V was clipped by 4 bases and J by 5 bases; unmatched bases: 2. CDR3 length: 14 amino acids. In germline, CDR1 is SGHRS, CDR2 YFSETQ. The CDR3 spells CASSTGQGTGELFF. The CDR3 DNA sequence: TGCGCCAGCAGCACGGGACAGGGGACCGGGGAGCTGTTTTTT.

This chain links TRBV29-1 with TRBJ2-2; D perhaps matches TRBD2 (6 bases). CDR3 length equals 14 residues. The germline V and J ends were trimmed by 4 bases and 6 bases, with 15 bases remaining between them. Germline V gene lookup returns CDR1 SQVTM and CDR2 ANQGSEA. CDR3 coding DNA: TGCAGCGTTGCGGGGGTAAGGGCCCCCGGGGAGCTGTTTTTT. This translates into CSVAGVRAPGELFF.